One and the same sample provided the 29 T cell receptor beta chains below, sequenced in a study of T cell changes during pregnancy in multiple sclerosis. The data were produced by immunoSEQ multiplex PCR, yet TCRdb's version contains in-frame clones alone and is incomplete. The sample carries 40,000 or so clones, around nine tenths recorded once. The sequences come from CD4+ T cells from peripheral blood mononuclear cells, collected before pregnancy. The receptors were sampled from a female donor with multiple sclerosis, enrolled in a pregnancy study.

In regard to this clone: At one end the junction does not follow the germline gene, possibly because of a read error. This sequence joins TRBV18 and TRBJ2-1; 9 bases align to TRBD1. CDR1 and CDR2 from the germline V gene are KGHSH and LQKENI. There are 14 residues in the CDR3. Written as DNA, the CDR3 is TGTGCCAGCTCACTACAGACCGGGACAGGGACGGGACTCTTC. Amino acid sequence: CASSLQTGTGTGLF.

The chain combines TRBV5-6 with TRBJ1-2, with 8 bases that match TRBD1. Per the germline V gene, CDR1 is SGHDT and CDR2 is YYEEEE. V shed 3 bases and J 3 bases; nucleotides not matched to a gene: 7. The CDR3 covers 15 residues. The CDR3 sequence is CASSSGQAGYYGYTF. CDR3 nucleotides: TGTGCCAGCAGCTCGGGACAGGCCGGCTACTATGGCTACACCTTC.

The chain recombines TRBV20-1 with TRBJ2-1; TRBD1 is a possible D gene (6 bases). Between the trimmed V and J ends, which lost 6 bases and 10 bases, there was a span of 13 bases. The CDR3 has 11 residues. Germline V lookup: CDR1 DFQATT, CDR2 SNEGSKA (reference sequence). The CDR3 loop reads CSAPRQVEQFF. The CDR3 DNA is TGCAGTGCCCCTAGACAGGTAGAGCAGTTCTTC.

The chain recombines TRBV12-5 with TRBJ2-3, with 9 bases matching TRBD2. Per the germline V gene, CDR1 is LGHNT and CDR2 is FRNRAP. V was pared by 0 bases and J by 1 base, with 5 bases of the junction left unmatched. This CDR3 is built from 17 residues. The CDR3 loop reads CASGLVIASGGTDTQYF. The DNA for the CDR3 is TGTGCTAGTGGTTTGGTAATCGCTAGCGGGGGCACAGATACGCAGTATTTT. Based on the CDR3 plus reference TRBV12-5 and TRBJ2-3, the full variable domain is DARVTQTPRHKVTEMGQEVTMRCQPILGHNTVFWYRQTMMQGLELLAYFRNRAPLDDSGMPKDRFSAEMPDATLATLKIQPSEPRDSAVYFCASGLVIASGGTDTQYFGPGTRLTVL.

This chain uses TRBV5-4 with TRBJ2-5; TRBD2 agrees at 7 bases. The J segment lost 1 base and the V segment lost 0 bases, leaving 6 bases of the junction unmatched. Germline assignment: CDR1 SGHNT and CDR2 YYREEE (reference sequence). The CDR3 has 16 residues. Here the CDR3 DNA reads TGTGCCAGCAGCTTGGGACTAGCAAGGGGCCAAGAGACCCAGTACTTC. It codes for CASSLGLARGQETQYF. The variable domain in full, completed from reference TRBV5-4 and TRBJ2-5, reads ETGVTQSPTHLIKTRGQQVTLRCSSQSGHNTVSWYQQALGQGPQFIFQYYREEENGRGNFPPRFSGLQFPNYSSELNVNALELDDSALYLCASSLGLARGQETQYFGPGTRLLVL.

This rearrangement joins TRBV11-3 to TRBJ2-1; 9 bases line up with TRBD1. The germline V gene has CDR1 SGHNT and CDR2 YENEEA. The CDR3 runs to 16 residues. The trim removed 5 bases at V and 5 bases at J, leaving 10 bases unmatched. The CDR3 DNA reads as TGTGCCAGCAGCCGAGGACCGGGACAGGGCGACAATGAGCAGTTCTTC. Translating gives CASSRGPGQGDNEQFF. The variable domain in full, with the rest retrieved from reference TRBV11-3 and TRBJ2-1, is EAGVVQSPRYKIIEKKQPVAFWCNPISGHNTLYWYLQNLGQGPELLIRYENEEAVDDSQLPKDRFSAERLKGVDSTLKIQPAELGDSAVYLCASSRGPGQGDNEQFFGPGTRLTVL.

The rearrangement uses TRBV7-2 and TRBJ1-5, with unresolved D. Trimming removed 3 bases from V and 4 bases from J, with 7 bases in between. Germline-derived CDR1 and CDR2 are SGHTA and FQGNSA. CDR3 length equals 13 residues. The CDR3 sequence: CASSFSFNQPQHF. In nucleotides, the CDR3 is TGTGCCAGCAGCTTCAGTTTTAATCAGCCCCAGCATTTT.

V gene TRBV10-3 combines with J gene TRBJ2-7, with D possibly TRBD2 on 6 matching bases. Trimming pared 3 bases from V and 5 bases from J, leaving 17 bases between. Germline values: CDR1 ENHRY, CDR2 SYGVKD. The CDR3 runs to 15 residues. Here the CDR3 reads CAISEGRGAGNEQYF. The CDR3 DNA follows: TGTGCCATCAGTGAAGGGCGGGGCGCGGGGAACGAGCAGTACTTC.

The CDR3 region is CASSPYRVSSGNTIYF. The CDR3 DNA sequence: TGTGCCAGCTCACCCTACAGGGTAAGCTCTGGAAACACCATATATTTT. The chain joins TRBV18 to TRBJ1-3; possibly TRBD1 for D (6 bases). Trimming took 3 bases from V and 0 from J, leaving 12 bases between them. This CDR3 spans 16 amino acids. CDR1 is KGHSH and CDR2 is LQKENI in the germline V gene.

In this sample, this clone turned up once. The rearrangement uses TRBV11-3 and TRBJ2-2; D possibly corresponds to TRBD1 (6 bases). Trimming stripped 5 bases from V and 0 bases from J, with 13 bases between. The germline gives CDR1 SGHNT, CDR2 YENEEA. This CDR3 comprises 16 residues. For the CDR3, the DNA is TGTGCCAGCAGCCCCGCCGGGACAACGAACACCGGGGAGCTGTTTTTT. The encoded protein is CASSPAGTTNTGELFF.

The chain carries TRBV23-1 and TRBJ1-6; D is ambiguous. TRBV23-1 has ORF status, its function being uncertain. The V and J ends lost 3 bases and 0 bases respectively, with 9 bases between them. The CDR3 has 16 residues. The CDR3 spells CASSHPSSSYNSPLHF. The CDR3 nucleotides read TGCGCCAGCAGTCATCCTTCTAGCTCCTATAATTCACCCCTCCACTTT.

This chain connects TRBV30 to TRBJ2-7; maybe TRBD1 (6 bases). Per germline, CDR1 GTSNPN and CDR2 SVGIG (reference sequence). Between the trimmed V and J ends, which lost 3 bases and 2 bases, there was a span of 8 bases. The CDR3 runs to 12 residues. The CDR3 bases are TGTGCCTGGAGCAGGGGAACCTACGAGCAGTACTTC. Translation: CAWSRGTYEQYF.

This clone occurred once. The chain employs TRBV21-1 and TRBJ1-5; the table's D call TRBD1 went unverified against the DNA. TRBV21-1 is classified as a pseudogene. CDR3 size: 20 residues. The CDR3 loop reads CASSKRPGQGVPTPDQPQHF. CDR3 bases: TGTGCCAGCAGCAAGAGACCGGGACAGGGCGTACCGACACCTGATCAGCCCCAGCATTTT.

This clone appeared once. This chain connects TRBV10-3 to TRBJ2-7; D perhaps matches TRBD2 (6 bases). Germline V gives CDR1 ENHRY, CDR2 SYGVKD. The V end lost 4 bases, the J end lost 2 bases, and 9 bases lay between the germline ends. This CDR3 comprises 13 residues. In DNA form, the CDR3 reads TGTGCCATCAGTGCGAGGACTACCTACGAGCAGTACTTC. Translated: CAISARTTYEQYF.

The V gene is TRBV18, the J gene TRBJ2-7; 9 bases are a match to TRBD1. Germline V CDR1 and CDR2: KGHSH, LQKENI. The trim removed 4 bases at V and 1 base at J, leaving 8 bases unmatched. The CDR3 totals 16 residues. The CDR3, as DNA: TGTGCCAGCTCACTCATCCCGGGACAGGGATCCTACGAGCAGTACTTC. Translated, it gives CASSLIPGQGSYEQYF.

The chain is built from TRBV29-1 and TRBJ1-4; D is unclear. The CDR3 covers 13 residues. V was pared by 7 bases and J by 7 bases, with 16 bases between. CDR1 and CDR2 (germline): SQVTM, ANQGSEA. The CDR3: CSAHPGWGEKLFF. The CDR3, as DNA: TGCAGCGCCCATCCGGGGTGGGGTGAAAAACTGTTTTTT.

J is TRBJ1-6 and V is TRBV7-2, with D perhaps matching TRBD1 (6 bases). The germline CDR1 and CDR2 sequences are SGHTA and FQGNSA. Trimming took 2 bases from V and 1 from J, leaving 6 bases between them. The CDR3 covers 15 residues. The CDR3 region is CASSLRGSYNSPLHF. The CDR3 nucleotides read TGTGCCAGCAGCTTAAGGGGGTCCTATAATTCACCCCTCCACTTT. The full variable domain, completed using reference TRBV7-2 and TRBJ1-6, is GAGVSQSPSNKVTEKGKDVELRCDPISGHTALYWYRQSLGQGLEFLIYFQGNSAPDKSGLPSDRFSAERTGGSVSTLTIQRTQQEDSAVYLCASSLRGSYNSPLHFGNGTRLTVT.

V is TRBV6-5 and J is TRBJ1-2, with D unresolved. The CDR3 loop spans 10 amino acids. Germline-derived CDR1 and CDR2 are MNHEY and SVGAGI. Trimming pared 10 bases from V and 5 bases from J, leaving 8 bases between. The CDR3 DNA is TGTGCCACGTACCTATATGGCTACACCTTC. Protein: CATYLYGYTF.

The genes are TRBV7-2 and TRBJ2-1, with no clear D. V lost 2 bases and J 6 bases, leaving 11 bases between the germline ends. This CDR3 comprises 14 residues. Germline V lookup: CDR1 SGHTA, CDR2 FQGNSA. The CDR3 here is CASSLHQVSNEQFF. The CDR3, as DNA: TGTGCCAGCAGCTTACATCAGGTTTCCAATGAGCAGTTCTTC.

The gene calls are TRBV7-9 and TRBJ2-1; D is unclear. V was shortened by 5 bases and J by 0 bases, with 11 bases between the two germline ends. The CDR3 is 15 amino acids. Germline V lookup: CDR1 SEHNR, CDR2 FQNEAQ (reference sequence). CDR3 in amino acids: CASSPNPSSYNEQFF. The CDR3 DNA reads as TGTGCCAGCAGCCCAAACCCGAGCTCCTACAATGAGCAGTTCTTC.

The CDR3 here is CASSPTGTVATEAFF. CDR3 nucleotide sequence: TGTGCCAGCAGCCCTACGGGGACAGTAGCTACTGAAGCTTTCTTT. V and J are TRBV7-3 and TRBJ1-1; 7 bases map to TRBD1. In germline, CDR1 is SGHTA, CDR2 FQGTGA. The junction had 11 bases not matched to a gene; V was cut back by 5 bases and J by 5 bases. This CDR3 spans 15 amino acids.

In its sample, this clone was seen once. J is TRBJ2-7 and V is TRBV5-1; 8 nucleotides line up with TRBD1. This CDR3 contains 14 residues. The germline V gene has CDR1 SGHRS and CDR2 YFSETQ. With V trimmed by 5 bases and J by 2 bases, 6 bases remained unmatched. The CDR3 coding sequence is TGCGCCAGCAGAGTCGGACAGGGCCCCTACGAGCAGTACTTC. Protein sequence: CASRVGQGPYEQYF.

This clone has just a few counts. V gene TRBV5-1 combines with J gene TRBJ1-1; no clear D gene. The V gene's germline CDR1 is SGHRS and CDR2 YFSETQ. The CDR3 runs to 13 residues. V was cut by 0 bases and J by 9 bases, with 12 bases left in between. DNA for the CDR3: TGCGCCAGCAGCTTGGAGTTCATGGCCCAAGCTTTCTTT. Translating gives CASSLEFMAQAFF.

The V gene is TRBV7-3, the J gene TRBJ1-1, with 9 bases identical to TRBD1. The J segment lost 5 bases and the V segment lost 4 bases, leaving 5 bases of the junction unmatched. The germline V gene has CDR1 SGHTA and CDR2 FQGTGA. CDR3 length equals 14 residues. The CDR3 sequence: CASSSGTGQTEAFF. DNA for the CDR3: TGTGCCAGCAGCTCGGGGACAGGGCAAACTGAAGCTTTCTTT.

The CDR3 region is CASSLIALSTGELFF. CDR3 sequence (DNA): TGTGCCAGCAGTTTGATAGCCCTATCCACCGGGGAGCTGTTTTTT. This chain uses TRBV28 with TRBJ2-2; no reliable D call. The germline gives CDR1 MDHEN, CDR2 SYDVKM. CDR3 size: 15 residues. V was cut by 3 bases and J by 4 bases, with 12 bases left in between.

The chain uses TRBV5-5 and TRBJ2-2; tentatively, D is TRBD2 (6 bases). Deletions cut 1 base from V and 4 bases from J, with 14 bases between. Per the germline V gene, CDR1 is SGHKS and CDR2 is YYEKEE (reference sequence). The CDR3 totals 16 residues. The CDR3 loop is CASSLPAGLTTGELFF. The CDR3 DNA reads as TGTGCCAGCAGCTTGCCGGCGGGGCTAACCACCGGGGAGCTGTTTTTT.

V usage is TRBV9 and J usage is TRBJ1-2, with D unclear. Germline assignment: CDR1 SGDLS and CDR2 YYNGEE. Trimming pared 4 bases from V and 7 bases from J, leaving 14 bases between. The CDR3 length is 13 residues. The CDR3 DNA sequence: TGTGCCAGCAGCCTAACGACGGCGGCTGGCTACACCTTC. This gives the protein CASSLTTAAGYTF.

The chain employs TRBV19 and TRBJ2-3; D is ambiguous. The V end was cut by 5 bases, the J end by 1 base, with 19 bases between. The CDR3 runs 17 residues. The germline V gene has CDR1 LNHDA and CDR2 SQIVND (reference sequence). CDR3 nucleotide sequence: TGTGCCAGTAGTCACGCCCTGGGCAGGCGTGGCACAGATACGCAGTATTTT. Protein: CASSHALGRRGTDTQYF.

V is TRBV9 and J is TRBJ1-2; 7 positions match TRBD1. The junction had 9 bases not matched to a gene; V was cut back by 4 bases and J by 0 bases. The germline V gene encodes CDR1 SGDLS and CDR2 YYNGEE. The CDR3 extends over 16 amino acids. The CDR3 here is CASSKTGQSTNYGYTF. CDR3 nucleotides: TGTGCCAGCAGCAAAACGGGACAGTCAACTAACTATGGCTACACCTTC.